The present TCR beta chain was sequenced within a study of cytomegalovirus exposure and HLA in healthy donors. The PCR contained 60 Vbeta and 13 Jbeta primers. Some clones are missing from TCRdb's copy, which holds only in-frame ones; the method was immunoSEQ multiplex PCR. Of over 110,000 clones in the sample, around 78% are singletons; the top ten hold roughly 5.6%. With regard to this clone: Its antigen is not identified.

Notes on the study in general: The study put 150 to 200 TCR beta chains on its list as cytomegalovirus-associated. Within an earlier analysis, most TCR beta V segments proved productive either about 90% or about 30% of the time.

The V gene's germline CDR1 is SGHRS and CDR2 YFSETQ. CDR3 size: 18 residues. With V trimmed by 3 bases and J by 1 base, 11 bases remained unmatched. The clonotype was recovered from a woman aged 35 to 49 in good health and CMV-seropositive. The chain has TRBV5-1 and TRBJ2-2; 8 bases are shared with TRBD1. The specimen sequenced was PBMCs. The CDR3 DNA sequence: TGCGCCAGCAGCTCAAGCGTTGCCGGGACAGGGAACACCGGGGAGCTGTTTTTT. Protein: CASSSSVAGTGNTGELFF.